This TCR beta chain stems from a study of cytomegalovirus exposure and HLA in healthy donors. Study-wide results and caveats: One cluster of highly shared sequence variants probably arose as a sequencing artifact.

The V end lost 6 bases, the J end lost 3 bases, and 24 bases lay between the germline ends. The germline gives CDR1 MDHEN, CDR2 SYDVKM. The CDR3 runs 17 residues. Remarks on this clone: Its target is unknown.

The study ran its PCR with 60 Vbeta and 13 Jbeta primers. The table came from immunoSEQ multiplex PCR; TCRdb's copy has only in-frame clones and leaves some out. The profile covers some 250,000 clones, with 82% appearing a single time and around 5% taken by the ten largest. Specimen: PBMCs. The chain links TRBV28 to TRBJ2-7; D may be TRBD1 (5 bases). The receptor was derived from a woman between 40 and 55 years old in good health and CMV-seropositive. CDR3 coding DNA: TGTGCCAGCAGCCGTCTCTTGGGGATGACAGATAGCTACGAGCAGTACTTC. This encodes CASSRLLGMTDSYEQYF.